The 10 T cell receptor beta chains given below trace back to one sample, sequenced in a study of shared clonotypes between healthy human individuals. Using immunoSEQ multiplex PCR, the repertoire was profiled, and TCRdb retains in-frame clones only, with some absent. The data contain over a million clones, 70% to 80% of them singletons. The sequenced sample consisted of memory CD4+ T cells sorted from blood. Indicated subset: CD45RA-negative fraction. The receptors were sampled from a man aged 18-30 years in good health.

The chain is built from TRBV4-3 and TRBJ1-4; D call uncertain. The CDR3 totals 15 residues. V was trimmed by 8 bases and J by 4 bases, leaving 17 bases between them. CDR1 LGHNA and CDR2 YSLEER come from the germline V gene. The CDR3 nucleotides read TGCGCCAGCTCTAGAGAACGGGGATTTAATGAAAAACTGTTTTTT. Residues: CASSRERGFNEKLFF.

The rearrangement joins TRBV2 to TRBJ2-7; D remains ambiguous. The V gene lost 4 bases and the J gene lost 6 bases, with 10 bases spanning the gap. The V gene's germline CDR1 is SNHLY and CDR2 FYNNEI. The CDR3 runs 12 residues. The DNA for the CDR3 is TGTGCCAGCAGTGGCGACAACCGCGAGCAGTACTTC. Amino acid sequence: CASSGDNREQYF.

The chain combines TRBV7-2 with TRBJ2-5, with TRBD2 matching over 9 bases. This CDR3 comprises 16 residues. CDR1 is SGHTA, CDR2 FQGNSA, per germline. V lost 1 base to trimming and J lost 3 bases; unmatched junction nucleotides: 6. CDR3 amino acids: CASSLVGSGSKETQYF. CDR3 sequence (DNA): TGTGCCAGCAGCTTAGTGGGTAGCGGGAGTAAAGAGACCCAGTACTTC. Complete variable domain (other parts from reference TRBV7-2 and TRBJ2-5): GAGVSQSPSNKVTEKGKDVELRCDPISGHTALYWYRQSLGQGLEFLIYFQGNSAPDKSGLPSDRFSAERTGGSVSTLTIQRTQQEDSAVYLCASSLVGSGSKETQYFGPGTRLLVL.

The chain links TRBV6-1 to TRBJ2-1, with D perhaps being TRBD1 or TRBD2 (5 bases each). Germline loops: CDR1 MNHNS, CDR2 SASEGT. The CDR3 spans 18 residues. Between the trimmed V and J ends, which lost 2 bases and 3 bases, there was a span of 20 bases. This CDR3 reads CASSESGSGRLLYNEQFF. As DNA, the CDR3 is TGTGCCAGCAGTGAATCAGGTTCGGGACGCCTCCTCTACAATGAGCAGTTCTTC.

The genes are TRBV25-1 and TRBJ2-7; 13 nucleotides align to TRBD2. V shed 6 bases, J shed 6 bases, and the junction held 5 bases outside the gene matches. This CDR3 region has 14 residues. The V gene's germline CDR1 is MGHDK and CDR2 SYGVNS. CDR3 nucleotides: TGTGCCAGCAGAGGACTAGCGGGAGCCCCCGAGCAGTACTTC. This codes for CASRGLAGAPEQYF.

The rearrangement joins TRBV30 to TRBJ1-6; no clear D gene. The V end lost 0 bases, the J end lost 8 bases, and 17 bases lay between the germline ends. The CDR3 runs to 16 residues. CDR1 GTSNPN and CDR2 SVGIG come from the germline V gene (reference sequence). CDR3 bases: TGTGCCTGGAGTGTACTCCCCGGATTCCCGGATTCACCCCTCCACTTT. This sequence encodes CAWSVLPGFPDSPLHF. Complete variable domain (other parts from reference TRBV30 and TRBJ1-6): SQTIHQWPATLVQPVGSPLSLECTVEGTSNPNLYWYRQAAGRGLQLLFYSVGIGQISSEVPQNLSASRPQDRQFILSSKKLLLSDSGFYLCAWSVLPGFPDSPLHFGNGTRLTVT.

Written as DNA, the CDR3 is TGTGCCAGCAGCCAAATCCGGGAGACCCAGTACTTC. Amino acid sequence: CASSQIRETQYF. The rearrangement uses TRBV7-2 and TRBJ2-5; no definite D call. Germline values: CDR1 SGHTA, CDR2 FQGNSA. V was pared by 5 bases and J by 5 bases, with 9 bases between. The CDR3 length is 12 residues. The variable domain in full, with the rest retrieved from reference TRBV7-2 and TRBJ2-5, is GAGVSQSPSNKVTEKGKDVELRCDPISGHTALYWYRQSLGQGLEFLIYFQGNSAPDKSGLPSDRFSAERTGGSVSTLTIQRTQQEDSAVYLCASSQIRETQYFGPGTRLLVL.

V gene TRBV5-1 combines with J gene TRBJ1-6, with D unclear. The germline gives CDR1 SGHRS, CDR2 YFSETQ. V was shortened by 2 bases and J by 10 bases, with 19 bases between the two germline ends. The CDR3 runs 16 residues. The CDR3 reads CASSLVRPAMGSPLHF. DNA for the CDR3: TGCGCCAGCAGCTTAGTAAGACCCGCAATGGGATCACCCCTCCACTTT.

This sequence joins TRBV19 and TRBJ1-6; D may be TRBD1 (5 bases). Trimming cost V 7 bases and J 7 bases, with 14 bases left between them. CDR1 is LNHDA and CDR2 is SQIVND in the germline V gene (reference sequence). This CDR3 is built from 14 residues. CDR3 in amino acids: CASTEGPLNSPLHF. The CDR3 DNA reads as TGTGCCAGTACCGAGGGACCTTTGAATTCACCCCTCCACTTT.

The sample holds a few counts of this clone. V is TRBV18 and J is TRBJ1-1; no definite D call. There are 14 residues in the CDR3. CDR1 KGHSH and CDR2 LQKENI come from the germline V gene. Trimming removed 4 bases at V and 1 base at J, with 10 bases between. CDR3 loop: CASSRLNGNTEAFF. As DNA, the CDR3 is TGTGCCAGCTCACGCCTGAATGGGAACACTGAAGCTTTCTTT.